The 8 T cell receptor beta chains below were found in one sample sequenced in a study of OX40 agonist ivuxolimab in advanced cancers. Clones were sequenced by immunoSEQ multiplex PCR, and TCRdb holds only the in-frame ones, with some missing. The sample has roughly 76,000 clones, more than 85% seen once. This sample comprised CD4+ or CD8+ T cells sorted from blood, obtained in a trial of the OX40 agonist ivuxolimab. Source of these receptors: an adult with an advanced solid tumor such as melanoma, head and neck, liver or kidney cancer.

The gene calls are TRBV10-3 and TRBJ2-5, with 9 nucleotides matching TRBD1. V shed 5 bases and J 2 bases; nucleotides not matched to a gene: 15. Per germline, CDR1 ENHRY and CDR2 SYGVKD. There are 18 residues in the CDR3. Here the CDR3 reads CAISRTGTGYSEQETQYF. The CDR3 DNA reads as TGTGCCATCAGTAGAACCGGGACAGGGTATTCGGAGCAAGAGACCCAGTACTTC.

V and J are TRBV4-1 and TRBJ1-2, with unresolved D. The V gene's germline CDR1 is MGHRA and CDR2 YSYEKL. The CDR3 contains 13 residues. Trimming removed 3 bases at V and 3 bases at J, with 8 bases between. The CDR3 coding sequence is TGCGCCAGCAGCCAGGAAGGCTACTATGGCTACACCTTC. It translates to CASSQEGYYGYTF.

The genes are TRBV7-2 and TRBJ1-5, with a weak D call TRBD1 (5 bases). Trimming left V 7 bases short and J 1 base short, with 11 bases between. This CDR3 comprises 14 residues. Per the germline V gene, CDR1 is SGHTA and CDR2 is FQGNSA. As DNA, the CDR3 is TGTGCCAGCACCCTCGGGGGAAGCAATCAGCCCCAGCATTTT. Amino acids: CASTLGGSNQPQHF.

The V call is TRBV5-1, the J call TRBJ2-7; D gene uncertain. V was trimmed by 4 bases and J by 6 bases, leaving 11 bases between them. This CDR3 contains 12 residues. From germline, CDR1 is SGHRS and CDR2 YFSETQ. CDR3: CASSDPPGEQYF. CDR3 nucleotide sequence: TGCGCCAGCAGCGACCCCCCTGGCGAGCAGTACTTC.

V usage is TRBV19 and J usage is TRBJ1-5, with D maybe TRBD1 (5 bases). The germline CDR1 and CDR2 sequences are LNHDA and SQIVND (reference sequence). CDR3 size: 13 residues. The V gene lost 10 bases and the J gene lost 2 bases, with 12 bases spanning the gap. Here the CDR3 DNA reads TGTGCCACCTCATTAGGGGGCAATCAGCCCCAGCATTTT. This sequence encodes CATSLGGNQPQHF.

This rearrangement joins TRBV19 to TRBJ1-4; D not certain. CDR1 and CDR2 from the germline V gene are LNHDA and SQIVND (reference sequence). This CDR3 contains 14 residues. Trimming removed 6 bases at V and 3 bases at J, with 11 bases between. CDR3 amino acids: CASSPEVPNEKLFF. The DNA for the CDR3 is TGTGCCAGTAGCCCAGAGGTCCCTAATGAAAAACTGTTTTTT.

V and J are TRBV27 and TRBJ1-1; D is possibly TRBD1 (5 bases). CDR1 is MNHEY, CDR2 SMNVEV, per germline (reference sequence). This CDR3 contains 17 residues. V was cut by 6 bases and J by 2 bases, with 22 bases left in between. CDR3 in amino acids: CASRLTTNRFVNTEAFF. The CDR3 DNA follows: TGTGCCAGCAGATTAACGACGAACAGGTTTGTAAACACTGAAGCTTTCTTT.

This chain uses TRBV2 with TRBJ1-5; TRBD1 matches 9 bases. Germline lookup yields CDR1 SNHLY and CDR2 FYNNEI. The junction had 6 bases not matched to a gene; V was cut back by 5 bases and J by 4 bases. The CDR3 runs 15 residues. The CDR3 protein is CASSTRTGDNQPQHF. DNA of the CDR3: TGTGCCAGCAGTACCCGGACAGGGGATAATCAGCCCCAGCATTTT.